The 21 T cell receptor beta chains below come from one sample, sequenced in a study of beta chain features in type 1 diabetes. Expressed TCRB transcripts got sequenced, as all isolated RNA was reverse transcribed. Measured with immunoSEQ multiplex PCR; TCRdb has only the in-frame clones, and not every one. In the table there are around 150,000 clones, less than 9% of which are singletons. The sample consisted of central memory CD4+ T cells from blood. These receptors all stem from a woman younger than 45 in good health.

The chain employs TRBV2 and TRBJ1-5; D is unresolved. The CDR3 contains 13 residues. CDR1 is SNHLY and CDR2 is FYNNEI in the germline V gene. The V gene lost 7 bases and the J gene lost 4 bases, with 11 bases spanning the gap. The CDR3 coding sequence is TGTGCCAGCACGAGAAGCGGGAATCAGCCCCAGCATTTT. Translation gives CASTRSGNQPQHF.

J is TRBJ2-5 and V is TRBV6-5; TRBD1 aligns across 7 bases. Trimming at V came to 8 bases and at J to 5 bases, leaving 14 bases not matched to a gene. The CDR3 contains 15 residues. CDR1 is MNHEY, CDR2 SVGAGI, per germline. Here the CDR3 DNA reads TGTGCCAGCTCTAACCCGGGACAGCCCTCGGAGACCCAGTACTTC. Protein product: CASSNPGQPSETQYF.

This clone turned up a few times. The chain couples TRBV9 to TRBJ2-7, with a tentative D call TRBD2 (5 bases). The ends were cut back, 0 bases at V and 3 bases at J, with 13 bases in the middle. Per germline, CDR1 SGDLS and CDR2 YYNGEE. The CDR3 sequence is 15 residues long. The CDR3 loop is CASSVALGEGYEQYF. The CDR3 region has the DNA TGTGCCAGCAGCGTAGCCCTCGGGGAAGGCTACGAGCAGTACTTC.

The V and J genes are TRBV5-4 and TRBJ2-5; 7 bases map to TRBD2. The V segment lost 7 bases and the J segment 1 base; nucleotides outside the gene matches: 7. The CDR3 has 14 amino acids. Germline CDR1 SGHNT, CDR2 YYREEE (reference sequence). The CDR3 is CASYRTGGQETQYF. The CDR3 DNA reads TGTGCCAGCTATCGGACGGGGGGCCAAGAGACCCAGTACTTC.

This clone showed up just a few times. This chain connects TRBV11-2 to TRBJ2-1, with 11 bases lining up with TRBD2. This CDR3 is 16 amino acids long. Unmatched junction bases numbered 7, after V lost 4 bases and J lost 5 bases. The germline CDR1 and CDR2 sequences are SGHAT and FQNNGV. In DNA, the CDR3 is TGTGCCAGCAGCTCCGAAACGACTAGCGGGAACAATGAGCAGTTCTTC. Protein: CASSSETTSGNNEQFF.

The CDR3 spells CASSYAGQGKETQYF. The CDR3 DNA sequence: TGTGCCAGCAGTTACGCGGGACAGGGGAAAGAGACCCAGTACTTC. The chain couples TRBV6-4 to TRBJ2-5, with 10 bases aligning to TRBD1. Trimming at V came to 5 bases and at J to 3 bases, leaving 6 bases not matched to a gene. CDR3 size: 15 residues. CDR1 is MRHNA, CDR2 SNTAGT, per germline.

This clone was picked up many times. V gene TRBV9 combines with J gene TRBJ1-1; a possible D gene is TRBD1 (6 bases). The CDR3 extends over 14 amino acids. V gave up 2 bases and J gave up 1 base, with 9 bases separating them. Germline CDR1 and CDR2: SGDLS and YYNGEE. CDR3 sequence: CASSVRDKNTEAFF. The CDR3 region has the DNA TGTGCCAGCAGCGTCCGGGACAAGAACACTGAAGCTTTCTTT.

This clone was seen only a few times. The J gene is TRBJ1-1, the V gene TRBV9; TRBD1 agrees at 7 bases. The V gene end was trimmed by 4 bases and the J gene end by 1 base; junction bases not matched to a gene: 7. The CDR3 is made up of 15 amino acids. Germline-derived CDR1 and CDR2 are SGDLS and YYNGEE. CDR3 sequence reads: CASSPQGQPNTEAFF. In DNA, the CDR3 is TGTGCCAGCAGCCCCCAGGGACAGCCGAACACTGAAGCTTTCTTT.

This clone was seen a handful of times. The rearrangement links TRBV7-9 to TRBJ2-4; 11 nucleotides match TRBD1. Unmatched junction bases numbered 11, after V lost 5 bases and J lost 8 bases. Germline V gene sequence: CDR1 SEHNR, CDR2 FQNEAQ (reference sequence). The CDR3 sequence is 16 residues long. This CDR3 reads CASSPPTGQGGDIQYF. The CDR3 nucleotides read TGTGCCAGCAGCCCGCCCACGGGACAGGGGGGCGACATTCAGTACTTC.

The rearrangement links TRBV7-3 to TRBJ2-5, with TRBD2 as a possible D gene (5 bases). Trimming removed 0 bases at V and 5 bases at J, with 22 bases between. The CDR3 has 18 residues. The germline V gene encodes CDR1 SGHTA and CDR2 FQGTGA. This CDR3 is CASSLTPLYGENGETQYF. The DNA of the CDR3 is TGTGCCAGCAGCTTAACCCCTTTATACGGGGAGAACGGGGAGACCCAGTACTTC.

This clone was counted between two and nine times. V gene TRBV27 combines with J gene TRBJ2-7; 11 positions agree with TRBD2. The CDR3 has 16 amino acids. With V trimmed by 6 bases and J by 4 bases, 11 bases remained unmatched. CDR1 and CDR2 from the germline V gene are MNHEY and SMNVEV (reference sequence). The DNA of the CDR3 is TGTGCCAGCAGCCGAGGAGTAGCGGGAGGGAGGTACGAGCAGTACTTC. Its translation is CASSRGVAGGRYEQYF.

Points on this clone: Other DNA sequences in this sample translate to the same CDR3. The CDR3 nucleotides read TGTGCCAGCTCACCAACACAGGAGAACACTGAAGCTTTCTTT. Translated, it gives CASSPTQENTEAFF. V and J are TRBV18 and TRBJ1-1, with D maybe TRBD1 (5 bases). V gave up 2 bases and J gave up 1 base, with 8 bases separating them. The germline V gene has CDR1 KGHSH and CDR2 LQKENI. The CDR3 has 14 residues.

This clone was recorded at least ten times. CDR3 DNA: TGTGCCAGCAGCTTAGGGGGACAGGGGGCCGGCACCGGGGAGCTGTTTTTT. Translated, it gives CASSLGGQGAGTGELFF. The chain has TRBV11-2 and TRBJ2-2; 12 bases match TRBD1. The length of the CDR3 is 17 residues. After removal of 1 base from V and 4 bases from J, the junction contained 4 bases not matched to a gene. The germline CDR1 and CDR2 sequences are SGHAT and FQNNGV.

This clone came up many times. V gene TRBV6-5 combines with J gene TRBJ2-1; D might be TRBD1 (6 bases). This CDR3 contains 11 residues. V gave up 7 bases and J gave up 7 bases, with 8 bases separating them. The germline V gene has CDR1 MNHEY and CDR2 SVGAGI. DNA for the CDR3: TGTGCCAGCACCGGACAGAATGAGCAGTTCTTC. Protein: CASTGQNEQFF.

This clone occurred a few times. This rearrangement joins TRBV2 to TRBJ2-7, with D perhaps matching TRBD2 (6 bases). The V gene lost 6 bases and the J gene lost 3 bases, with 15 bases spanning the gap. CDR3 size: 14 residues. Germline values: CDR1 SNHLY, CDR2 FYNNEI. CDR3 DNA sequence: TGTGCCAGCAGGGAGCGGGTCCTGGTCTACGAGCAGTACTTC. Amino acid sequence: CASRERVLVYEQYF.

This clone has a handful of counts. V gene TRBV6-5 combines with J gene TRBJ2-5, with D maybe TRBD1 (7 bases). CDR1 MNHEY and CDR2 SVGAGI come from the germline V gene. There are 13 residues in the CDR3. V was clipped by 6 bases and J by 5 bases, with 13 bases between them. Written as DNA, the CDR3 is TGTGCCAGCAGGAGACAGGGAGGCGAGACCCAGTACTTC. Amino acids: CASRRQGGETQYF.

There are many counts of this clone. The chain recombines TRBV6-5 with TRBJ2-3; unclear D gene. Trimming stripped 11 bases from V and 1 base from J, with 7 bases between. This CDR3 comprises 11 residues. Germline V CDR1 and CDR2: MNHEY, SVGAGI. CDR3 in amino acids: CAARRTDTQYF. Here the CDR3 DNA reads TGTGCCGCCAGGCGCACAGATACGCAGTATTTT.

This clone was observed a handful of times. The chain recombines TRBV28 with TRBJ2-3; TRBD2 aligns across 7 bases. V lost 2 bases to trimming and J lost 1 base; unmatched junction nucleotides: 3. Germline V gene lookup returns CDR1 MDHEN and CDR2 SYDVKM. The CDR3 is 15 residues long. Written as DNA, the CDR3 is TGTGCCAGCAGTTTAGGCGGGAGCCGCACAGATACGCAGTATTTT. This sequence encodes CASSLGGSRTDTQYF.

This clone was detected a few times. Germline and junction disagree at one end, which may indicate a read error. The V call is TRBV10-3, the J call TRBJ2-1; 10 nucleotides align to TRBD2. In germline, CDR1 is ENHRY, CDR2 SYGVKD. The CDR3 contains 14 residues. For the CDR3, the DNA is TGTGCCAGCAGTGTGCTAGCGGGAGAAGGTGAGCAGTTCTTC. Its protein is CASSVLAGEGEQFF.

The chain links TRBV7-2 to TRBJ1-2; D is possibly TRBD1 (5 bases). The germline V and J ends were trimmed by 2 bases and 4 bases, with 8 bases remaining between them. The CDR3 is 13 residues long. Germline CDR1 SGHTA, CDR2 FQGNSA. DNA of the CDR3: TGTGCCAGCAGCTTACGGGGGACCTATGGCTACACCTTC. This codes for CASSLRGTYGYTF.

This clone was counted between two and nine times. CDR3 in amino acids: CASSSQYEQYF. The DNA of the CDR3 is TGTGCCAGCAGCTCCCAGTACGAGCAGTACTTC. V usage is TRBV11-2 and J usage is TRBJ2-7; no firm D call. Germline values: CDR1 SGHAT, CDR2 FQNNGV. CDR3 length equals 11 residues. The ends were cut back, 4 bases at V and 4 bases at J, with 5 bases in the middle.